This T cell receptor beta chain was captured by sequencing in a study of blood T cells in healthy people across ages. The CDR3 runs to 13 residues. V lost 5 bases and J 10 bases, leaving 12 bases between the germline ends. Germline V CDR1 and CDR2: SGHVS, FQNEAQ. A second about 7 to 12 cycle PCR used barcoded and J-beta primers. From each sample, at least 3 million paired-end reads containing CDR3 were obtained. TCRdb fed the 5' RACE reads into MiXCR, producing one record per CDR3 protein. This table has hundreds of thousands of distinct CDR3 sequences, roughly 58% appearing once. General observations from the study: More naive CD4+ cells and higher diversity were found in long-lived than in aged donors.

Concerning this clonotype itself: The antigen remains unidentified. This may be a read error: a much more frequent sequence differs by one nucleotide.

The genes are TRBV7-8 and TRBJ1-6; D might be TRBD1 (5 bases). The specimen sequenced was blood. The clonotype comes from a man between 60 and 70 years old in good health. The CDR3 region is CASSSARDSPLHF. The CDR3 DNA reads as TGTGCCAGCAGCAGCGCCAGGGACTCACCCCTCCACTTT.